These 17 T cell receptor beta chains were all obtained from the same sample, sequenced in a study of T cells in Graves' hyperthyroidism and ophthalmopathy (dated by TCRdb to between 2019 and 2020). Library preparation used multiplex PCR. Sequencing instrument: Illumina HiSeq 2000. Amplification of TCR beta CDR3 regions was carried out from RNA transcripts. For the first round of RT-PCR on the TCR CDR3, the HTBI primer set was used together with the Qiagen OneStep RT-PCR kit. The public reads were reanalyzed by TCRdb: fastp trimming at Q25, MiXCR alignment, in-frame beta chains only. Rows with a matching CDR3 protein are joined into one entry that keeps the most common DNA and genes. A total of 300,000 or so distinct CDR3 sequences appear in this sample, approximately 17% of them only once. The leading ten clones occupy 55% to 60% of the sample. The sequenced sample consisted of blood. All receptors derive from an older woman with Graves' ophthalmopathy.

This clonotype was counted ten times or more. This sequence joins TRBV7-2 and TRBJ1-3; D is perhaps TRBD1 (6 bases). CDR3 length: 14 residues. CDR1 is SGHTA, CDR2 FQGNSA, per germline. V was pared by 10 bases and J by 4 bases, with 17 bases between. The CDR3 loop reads CATARGVAGNTIYF. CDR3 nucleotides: TGTGCCACGGCTAGGGGGGTGGCAGGAAACACCATATATTTT.

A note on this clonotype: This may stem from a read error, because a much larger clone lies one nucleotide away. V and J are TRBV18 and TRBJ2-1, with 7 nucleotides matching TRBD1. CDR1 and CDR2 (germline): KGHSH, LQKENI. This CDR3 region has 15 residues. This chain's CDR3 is CGSSPTPGQHNEQFF. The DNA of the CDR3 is TGTGGCAGCTCACCCACACCGGGACAGCACAATGAGCAGTTCTTC.

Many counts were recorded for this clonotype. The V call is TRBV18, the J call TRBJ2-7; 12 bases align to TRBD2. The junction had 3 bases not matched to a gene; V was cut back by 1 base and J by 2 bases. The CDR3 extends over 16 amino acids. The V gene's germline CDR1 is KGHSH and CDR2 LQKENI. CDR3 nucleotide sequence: TGTGCCAGCTCACCACAACTAGCGGGAGGTACCTACGAGCAGTACTTC. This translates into CASSPQLAGGTYEQYF.

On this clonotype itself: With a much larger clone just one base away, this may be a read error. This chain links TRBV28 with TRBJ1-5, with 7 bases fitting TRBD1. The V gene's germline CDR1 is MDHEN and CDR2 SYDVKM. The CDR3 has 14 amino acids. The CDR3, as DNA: TGTGCCAGCCGTTTTAGCCGGGACAGTCAGCCCCAGCATTTT. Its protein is CASRFSRDSQPQHF. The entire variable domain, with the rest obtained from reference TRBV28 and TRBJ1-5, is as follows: DVKVTQSSRYLVKRTGEKVFLECVQDMDHENMFWYRQDPGLGLRLIYFSYDVKMKEKGDIPEGYSVSREKKERFSLILESASTNQTSMYLCASRFSRDSQPQHFGDGTRLSIL.

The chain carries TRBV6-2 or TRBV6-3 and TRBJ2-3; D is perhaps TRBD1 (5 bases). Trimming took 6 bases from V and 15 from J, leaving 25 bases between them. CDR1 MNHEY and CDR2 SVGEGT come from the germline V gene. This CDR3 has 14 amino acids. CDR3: CASSSTRKGIRFYF. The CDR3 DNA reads TGTGCCAGCAGCAGTACACGGAAGGGGATACGCTTTTATTTT.

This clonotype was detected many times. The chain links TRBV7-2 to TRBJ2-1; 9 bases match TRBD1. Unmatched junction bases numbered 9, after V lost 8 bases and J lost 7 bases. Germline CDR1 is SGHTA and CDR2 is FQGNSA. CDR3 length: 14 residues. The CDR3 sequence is CASLRTGEENEQFF. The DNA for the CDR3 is TGTGCCAGCCTACGGACAGGGGAGGAGAATGAGCAGTTCTTC.

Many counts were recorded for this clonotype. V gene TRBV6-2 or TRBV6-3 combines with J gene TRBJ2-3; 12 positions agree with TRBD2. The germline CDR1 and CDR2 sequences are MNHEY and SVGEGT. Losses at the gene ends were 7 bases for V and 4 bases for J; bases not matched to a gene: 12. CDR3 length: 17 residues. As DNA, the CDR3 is TGTGCCAGCACTTCACCGAGGACTAGCGGGGATTCAGATACGCAGTATTTT. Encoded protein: CASTSPRTSGDSDTQYF.

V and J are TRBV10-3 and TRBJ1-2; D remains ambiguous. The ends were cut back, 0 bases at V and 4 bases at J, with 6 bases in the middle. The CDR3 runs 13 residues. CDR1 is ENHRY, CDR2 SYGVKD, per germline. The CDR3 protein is CAISESEPYGYTF. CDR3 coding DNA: TGTGCCATCAGTGAGTCAGAGCCCTATGGCTACACCTTC.

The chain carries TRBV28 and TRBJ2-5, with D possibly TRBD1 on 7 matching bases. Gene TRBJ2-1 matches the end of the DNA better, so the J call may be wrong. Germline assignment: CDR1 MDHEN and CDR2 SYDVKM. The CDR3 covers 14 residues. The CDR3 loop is CASSFFDRAGTQFF. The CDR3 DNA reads TGTGCCAGCAGTTTCTTTGACAGGGCGGGGACCCAGTTCTTC.

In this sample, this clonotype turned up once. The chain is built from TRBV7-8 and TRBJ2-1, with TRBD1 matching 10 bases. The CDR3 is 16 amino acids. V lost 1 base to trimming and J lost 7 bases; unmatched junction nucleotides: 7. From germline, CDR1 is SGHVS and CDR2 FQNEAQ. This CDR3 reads CASSLVPGQGQNEQFF. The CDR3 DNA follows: TGTGCCAGCAGCTTAGTCCCGGGACAGGGGCAGAATGAGCAGTTCTTC.

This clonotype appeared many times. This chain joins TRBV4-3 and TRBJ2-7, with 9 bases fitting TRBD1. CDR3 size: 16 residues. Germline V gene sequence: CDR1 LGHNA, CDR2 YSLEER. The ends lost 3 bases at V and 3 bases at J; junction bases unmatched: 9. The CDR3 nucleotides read TGCGCCAGCAGCCAGACGGCCGGGACAGGGTTCTACGAGCAGTACTTC. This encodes CASSQTAGTGFYEQYF.

DNA of the CDR3: TGTGCCAGCAGCTTAGATGAGGGAACGGGGGTCTATGGCTACACCTTC. Its protein is CASSLDEGTGVYGYTF. The chain carries TRBV11-2 and TRBJ1-2; a possible D gene is TRBD1 (5 bases). The germline V and J ends were trimmed by 0 bases and 4 bases, with 15 bases remaining between them. The CDR3 has 16 amino acids. In germline, CDR1 is SGHAT, CDR2 FQNNGV.

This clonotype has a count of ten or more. For the CDR3, the DNA is TGTGCCAGCAGCTCAACTAGCGCCAGCACAGATACGCAGTATTTT. This encodes CASSSTSASTDTQYF. V is TRBV7-2 and J is TRBJ2-3; TRBD2 matches at 7 bases. CDR3 length equals 15 residues. The V gene end was trimmed by 4 bases and the J gene end by 0 bases; junction bases not matched to a gene: 4. Germline V gene data show CDR1 as SGHTA and CDR2 as FQGNSA.

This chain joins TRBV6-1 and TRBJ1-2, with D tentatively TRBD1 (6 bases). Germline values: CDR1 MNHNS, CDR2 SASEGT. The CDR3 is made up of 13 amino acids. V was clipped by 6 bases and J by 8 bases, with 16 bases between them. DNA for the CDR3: TGTGCCAGCAGCCTAACCAGGGGATACGGCTACACCTTC. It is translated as CASSLTRGYGYTF.

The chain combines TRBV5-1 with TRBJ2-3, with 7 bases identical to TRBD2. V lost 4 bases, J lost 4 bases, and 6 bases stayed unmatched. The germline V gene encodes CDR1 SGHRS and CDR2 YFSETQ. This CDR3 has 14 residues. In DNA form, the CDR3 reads TGCGCCAGCAGCCCCTGGGGGGGTCCAGATACGCAGTATTTT. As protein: CASSPWGGPDTQYF.

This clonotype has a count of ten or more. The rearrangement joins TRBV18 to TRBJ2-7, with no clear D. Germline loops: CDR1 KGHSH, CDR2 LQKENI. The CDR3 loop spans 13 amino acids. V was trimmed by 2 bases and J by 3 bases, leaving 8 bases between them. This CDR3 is CASSPSLRYEQYF. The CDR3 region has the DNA TGTGCCAGCTCACCAAGTCTGCGCTACGAGCAGTACTTC.

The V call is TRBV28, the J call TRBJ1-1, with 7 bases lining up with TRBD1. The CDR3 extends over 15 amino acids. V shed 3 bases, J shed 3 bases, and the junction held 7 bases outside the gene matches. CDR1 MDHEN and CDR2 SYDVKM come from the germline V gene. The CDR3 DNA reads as TGTGCCAGCAGTTTCCCTGTTACAGGGGACACTGAAGCTTTCTTT. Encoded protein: CASSFPVTGDTEAFF.